These T cell receptor beta chains were read from a single sample in a study of blood T cell repertoires in COVID-19. Here immunoSEQ multiplex PCR was the method, and the copy in TCRdb shows in-frame clones only, minus some. The sample carries 320,000 or so clones, 88% recorded once. Specimen: PBMCs or T cells enriched from blood (not recorded which). The source of these receptors is a man aged 25 to 40 who had recovered from COVID-19. Both conserved end residues are part of each CDR3. Fields, in order: CDR3 protein, CDR3 DNA, J gene, D gene, clone size, V gene. A D gene is named only where the DNA matches it firmly. Part of the rows lack a size; the others show once, few, many or a class for expanded clones.

CASSLSQGSYNSPLHF,TGTGCCAGCAGTTTAAGTCAGGGATCCTATAATTCACCCCTCCACTTT,TRBJ1-6,NA,NA,TRBV28
CAISGGQGEGETQYF,TGTGCCATCAGTGGGGGACAGGGGGAAGGGGAGACCCAGTACTTC,TRBJ2-5,TRBD1,NA,TRBV10-3
CASSFWDNLLTGELFF,TGTGCCAGCAGTTTTTGGGACAACCTTTTAACCGGGGAGCTGTTTTTT,TRBJ2-2,NA,NA,TRBV28
CATSRDRGAVGYTF,TGTGCCACCAGCAGAGACCGGGGGGCGGTTGGCTACACCTTC,TRBJ1-2,NA,few,TRBV15
CASSSGTGWRQYF,TGCGCCAGCAGCTCCGGGACAGGGTGGAGGCAGTATTTT,TRBJ2-3,TRBD1,few,TRBV5-1
CASSGGIGKGTYEQYF,TGTGCCAGCAGTGGGGGTATAGGGAAGGGGACCTACGAGCAGTACTTC,TRBJ2-7,NA,NA,TRBV2
CASSTDGLSYEQYF,TGCGCCAGCAGCACCGACGGACTCTCCTACGAGCAGTACTTC,TRBJ2-7,NA,NA,TRBV5-1
CASSPRTGGGEKLFF,TGTGCCAGCAGCCCACGGACAGGGGGGGGTGAAAAACTGTTTTTT,TRBJ1-4,TRBD1,NA,TRBV6-5
CASRLRDRTYGYTF,TGTGCCAGCAGGCTACGGGACAGGACCTATGGCTACACCTTC,TRBJ1-2,TRBD1,NA,TRBV28
CASSLGAGPYEQYF,TGTGCCAGCAGCTTAGGTGCAGGCCCCTACGAGCAGTACTTC,TRBJ2-7,NA,NA,TRBV7-2
CASSLSRGELVHEQFF,TGTGCCAGCAGTTTAAGCCGGGGGGAGTTAGTCCATGAGCAGTTCTTC,TRBJ2-1,TRBD2,NA,TRBV27
CSVGGGASGNTIYF,TGCAGCGTTGGTGGGGGGGCTTCTGGAAACACCATATATTTT,TRBJ1-3,NA,NA,TRBV29-1
CASTSLNRANTGELFF,TGTGCCAGCACCTCTCTAAACAGGGCCAACACCGGGGAGCTGTTTTTT,TRBJ2-2,NA,NA,TRBV27
CASSLVGGLSYEQYF,TGTGCCAGCAGTTTAGTGGGGGGTCTTTCCTACGAGCAGTACTTC,TRBJ2-7,NA,NA,TRBV27
CASSIGQGGPLHF,TGTGCCAGTAGTATCGGACAGGGCGGACCCCTCCACTTT,TRBJ1-6,TRBD1,NA,TRBV19
CASSSSSGALKAAPYEQYF,TGTGCCAGCAGCTCTAGCAGCGGGGCTCTAAAAGCGGCACCCTACGAGCAGTACTTC,TRBJ2-7,TRBD2,NA,TRBV9
CASSLTGTSYGYTF,TGTGCCAGCAGCTTAACTGGGACAAGCTATGGCTACACCTTC,TRBJ1-2,NA,once,TRBV7-9